This T cell receptor beta chain comes out of a study of T cell repertoires in cytomegalovirus infection. This clonotype was seen only once. Its antigen is as yet unknown. CDR1 and CDR2 (germline): MGHDK, SYGVNS. The CDR3 has 15 amino acids. The ends were cut back, 5 bases at V and 5 bases at J, with 17 bases in the middle. TCRdb re-derived calls from the reads in MiXCR, one entry per CDR3 protein. The sample has hundreds of thousands of distinct CDR3 sequences; around a third are singletons. The TCR comes from a human donor in good health (CMV status not recorded). Some clones in this sample may be carry-over from other donors' samples. The V and J genes are TRBV25-1 and TRBJ2-3; perhaps TRBD2 as D (6 bases). The sequences come from cultured PBMCs, collected from culture after CMV antigen stimulation. In nucleotides, the CDR3 is TGTGCCAGCAGTTGGTGGCGGGAAGGGAAAGATACGCAGTATTTT. Its protein product is CASSWWREGKDTQYF. The variable domain in full, completed from reference TRBV25-1 and TRBJ2-3, reads EADIYQTPRYLVIGTGKKITLECSQTMGHDKMYWYQQDPGMELHLIHYSYGVNSTEKGDLSSESTVSRIRTEHFPLTLESARPSHTSQYLCASSWWREGKDTQYFGPGTRLTVL.